The 9 T cell receptor beta chains below come from one sample, sequenced in a study of glioma-infiltrating T cells. Using RNA template, CDR3s of TCR alpha and beta were amplified with iRepertoire arm-PCR. One entry per CDR3 protein results from TCRdb running MiXCR on the multiplex PCR reads. There are roughly 100,000 distinct CDR3 sequences in the sample; around 28% occur only once, and about 40% lies in the top ten. The sequencing sample was made of glioma tissue, nonneoplastic brain tissue, or PBMCs (not recorded which). These receptors were obtained from a human donor with low-grade glioma or glioblastoma, undergoing nonglioma brain surgery, or in good health (not recorded which).

This clonotype has just a few counts. This chain joins TRBV19 and TRBJ1-1, with 12 bases aligning to TRBD1. The CDR3 is 15 amino acids. Germline CDR1 and CDR2: LNHDA and SQIVND (reference sequence). V shed 6 bases and J 5 bases; nucleotides not matched to a gene: 7. DNA of the CDR3: TGTGCCAGTAGCCCGGGGACAGGGGGCGAAACTGAAGCTTTCTTT. Translation: CASSPGTGGETEAFF.

This clonotype is a singleton in its sample. A much larger clone differs by one base, so this may be a read error. This chain links TRBV6-1 with TRBJ2-6, with a weak D call TRBD1 (5 bases). The CDR3 covers 14 residues. Germline V gene sequence: CDR1 MNHNS, CDR2 SASEGT. Here the CDR3 DNA reads TGTGCCAGCAAAGGGGTTGGTGGGGCCAACGTCCCGACTTTC. Protein sequence: CASKGVGGANVPTF.

This clonotype was counted ten times or more. The genes are TRBV28 and TRBJ1-2; D uncertain. The CDR3 contains 14 residues. Germline values: CDR1 MDHEN, CDR2 SYDVKM. V gave up 7 bases and J gave up 4 bases, with 16 bases separating them. CDR3 protein: CASTPEGRGYGYTF. Here the CDR3 DNA reads TGTGCCAGCACTCCTGAAGGACGGGGCTATGGCTACACCTTC.

This clonotype was seen ten or more times. J is TRBJ2-3 and V is TRBV20-1; no firm D call. The CDR3 loop spans 15 amino acids. Trimming took 0 bases from V and 1 from J, leaving 11 bases between them. Germline values: CDR1 DFQATT, CDR2 SNEGSKA (reference sequence). This CDR3 is CSARDQWSGTDTQYF. The DNA for the CDR3 is TGCAGTGCTAGAGATCAATGGAGCGGCACAGATACGCAGTATTTT.

This clonotype occurred many times. The rearrangement joins TRBV6-1 to TRBJ1-2; 7 bases agree with TRBD1. The CDR3 has 12 amino acids. Trimming at V came to 7 bases and at J to 3 bases, leaving 2 bases not matched to a gene. Germline V gives CDR1 MNHNS, CDR2 SASEGT. The CDR3 spells CASNDRDYGYTF. DNA of the CDR3: TGTGCCAGCAACGACAGGGACTATGGCTACACCTTC.

To note about this clonotype: This clone may be a read error of a much larger clone one base away. The chain couples TRBV12-5 to TRBJ2-7; tentatively, D is TRBD1 or TRBD2 (6 bases each). Per the germline V gene, CDR1 is LGHNT and CDR2 is FRNRAP. The CDR3 extends over 18 amino acids. CDR3 sequence reads: CASCLALGGGDSSYEQYF. CDR3 sequence (DNA): TGTGCTAGTTGTTTGGCCCTCGGGGGCGGTGATAGCTCCTACGAGCAGTACTTC.

Regarding this clonotype: A much larger clone sits a single nucleotide away, making a read error possible. The gene calls are TRBV4-2 and TRBJ2-2; TRBD2 aligns across 7 bases. CDR1 and CDR2 (germline): LGHNA, YNFKEQ. This CDR3 comprises 16 residues. The CDR3: CVSSQEGTTNTGELFF. In DNA form, the CDR3 reads TGTGTCAGCAGCCAAGAGGGGACTACCAATACCGGGGAGCTGTTTTTT.

With regard to this clonotype: Being one base from a much bigger clone, this may be a read error. CDR3 coding DNA: TGTGCTAGCAGCCCCAGTATTAGAGACACGCAGTATTTT. This codes for CASSPSIRDTQYF. This chain joins TRBV7-7 and TRBJ2-3; D remains unclear. The CDR3 contains 13 residues. Germline V gives CDR1 SSHAT, CDR2 FNYEAQ (reference sequence). Supplemented by reference TRBV7-7 and TRBJ2-3, the full variable domain reads GAGVSQSPRYKVTKRGQDVTLRCDPISSHATLYWYQQALGQGPEFLTYFNYEAQPDKSGLPSDRFSAERPEGSISTLTIQRTEQRDSAMYRCASSPSIRDTQYFGPGTRLTVL.

In regard to this clonotype: This may stem from a read error, because a much larger clone lies one nucleotide away. The conserved phenylalanine or tryptophan is not found at the CDR3 terminus, so this likely reflects a read error. The chain links TRBV4-1 to TRBJ2-7, with TRBD1 identical over 7 bases. CDR1 and CDR2 (germline): MGHRA, YSYEKL. The CDR3 has 16 residues. Trimming at V came to 2 bases and at J to 5 bases, leaving 12 bases not matched to a gene. CDR3 sequence reads: CASSQPATRQGHEQYL. CDR3 sequence (DNA): TGCGCCAGCAGCCAACCCGCAACCAGACAGGGCCACGAGCAGTACCTC.